The rows below give T cell receptor beta chains drawn from one sample of a study of cytomegalovirus exposure and HLA in healthy donors. The repertoire was sequenced with immunoSEQ multiplex PCR; TCRdb's copy has only in-frame clones and lacks some. Among over 85,000 clones listed, just under 80% were seen once. Material: PBMCs. These receptors all come from a woman between 35 and 50 years old in good health and CMV-seronegative. Both conserved end residues are part of each CDR3. A D gene is named only where the DNA matches it firmly. Only part of the rows carry a size: once, few, many, or a class if the clone is expanded.

>TRBD1|NA|13|TRBV6-5|TRBJ1-2
CASRRTGAYGYTF
TGTGCCAGCAGGCGGACAGGGGCTTATGGCTACACCTTC
>NA|NA|16|TRBV4-3|TRBJ2-4
CASSRHRNLAKNIQYF
TGCGCCAGCAGCCGGCACAGGAACCTAGCCAAAAACATTCAGTACTTC
>NA|NA|12|TRBV28|TRBJ1-1
CASRGGYTEAFF
TGTGCCAGCAGGGGGGGATACACTGAAGCTTTCTTT
>NA|NA|13|TRBV12-5|TRBJ1-1
CASARLGGTEAFF
TGTGCTAGTGCCAGGCTCGGGGGCACTGAAGCTTTCTTT
>NA|once|16|TRBV5-1|TRBJ1-5
CASSLWGGDGNQPQHF
TGCGCCAGCAGCTTGTGGGGGGGCGATGGCAATCAGCCCCAGCATTTT
>NA|NA|11|TRBV20-1|TRBJ1-1
CSASDRDEAFF
TGCAGTGCTAGCGACAGAGATGAAGCTTTCTTT
>NA|NA|14|TRBV5-4|TRBJ2-6
CASSLPRGANVLTF
TGTGCCTCATCACTCCCCCGGGGGGCCAACGTCCTGACTTTC
>TRBD1|NA|14|TRBV10-3|TRBJ1-2
CAISGDRAAVGYTF
TGTGCCATCAGTGGTGACAGGGCAGCGGTTGGCTACACCTTC
>TRBD1|NA|18|TRBV11-2|TRBJ1-3
CASSSENRGRLSGNTIYF
TGTGCCAGCAGCTCGGAAAACAGGGGTCGACTTTCTGGAAACACCATATATTTT
>TRBD1|once|14|TRBV7-2|TRBJ1-2
CASSWGQGAGGYTF
TGTGCCAGCAGCTGGGGACAGGGGGCAGGTGGCTACACCTTC
>TRBD1|NA|14|TRBV7-2|TRBJ1-5
CASSLRQGGQPQHF
TGTGCCAGCAGCCTGAGACAGGGTGGTCAGCCCCAGCATTTT
>NA|NA|15|TRBV5-4|TRBJ1-1
CASSDPPPGGGEAFF
TGTGCCAGCAGCGATCCCCCTCCGGGGGGCGGTGAAGCTTTCTTT
>NA|once|17|TRBV7-2|TRBJ2-6
CASSLGAGQSGANVLTF
TGTGCCAGCAGCTTAGGGGCAGGACAGTCTGGGGCCAACGTCCTGACTTTC
>TRBD1|NA|15|TRBV5-1|TRBJ1-2
CASSRGQEANYGYTF
TGCGCCAGCAGCAGGGGACAGGAAGCTAACTATGGCTACACCTTC
>TRBD1|NA|16|TRBV5-1|TRBJ2-7
CASSLAPDRGNYEQYF
TGCGCCAGCAGCTTGGCCCCGGACAGGGGAAACTACGAGCAGTACTTC
>TRBD1|NA|14|TRBV27|TRBJ2-7
CASSQDRGPYEQYF
TGTGCCAGCAGTCAGGACAGGGGGCCGTACGAGCAGTACTTC
>TRBD1|NA|17|TRBV4-2|TRBJ1-2
CASSQGVRDRGYYGYTF
TGTGCCAGCAGCCAAGGGGTAAGGGACAGGGGTTACTATGGCTACACCTTC
>NA|NA|13|TRBV29-1|TRBJ1-2
CSVDPQGRNGYTF
TGCAGCGTTGACCCCCAGGGGCGAAATGGCTACACCTTC
>TRBD1|NA|13|TRBV6-5|TRBJ1-1
CASSYFGTGEAFF
TGTGCCAGCAGTTACTTTGGGACAGGTGAAGCTTTCTTT
>NA|NA|15|TRBV5-1|TRBJ2-6
CASSLFLSGANVLTF
TGCGCCAGCAGCTTGTTTCTGTCTGGGGCCAACGTCCTGACTTTC
>TRBD2|NA|14|TRBV7-2|TRBJ2-2
CASSFLGRAGELFF
TGTGCCAGCAGCTTCCTTGGGAGGGCCGGGGAGCTGTTTTTT
>NA|NA|13|TRBV4-1|TRBJ1-5
CASSHPPGQPQHF
TGCGCCAGCAGCCACCCGCCCGGTCAGCCCCAGCATTTT
>TRBD1|few|13|TRBV30|TRBJ1-2
CAWRPRGRYGYTF
TGTGCCTGGAGGCCCAGGGGGCGATATGGCTACACCTTC
>NA|NA|12|TRBV30|TRBJ2-3
CAWSPTMDTQYF
TGTGCCTGGAGCCCCACAATGGATACGCAGTATTTT
>TRBD1|NA|15|TRBV9|TRBJ1-4
CASSPRTGTLEKLFF
TGTGCCAGCAGCCCCCGGACAGGGACGCTTGAAAAACTGTTTTTT
>TRBD1|NA|17|TRBV6-1|TRBJ2-7
CASSERRGTGSSYEQYF
TGTGCCAGCAGTGAAAGGAGGGGGACAGGGTCCTCCTACGAGCAGTACTTC
>TRBD2|NA|17|TRBV18|TRBJ2-7
CASSPRGLAGATYEQYF
TGTGCCAGCTCACCAAGGGGGCTAGCGGGGGCGACCTACGAGCAGTACTTC
>TRBD1|NA|19|TRBV7-9|TRBJ1-2
CASSPYGTRQGAPGYGYTF
TGTGCCAGCAGCCCGTACGGGACGCGACAGGGGGCGCCTGGCTATGGCTACACCTTC
>NA|NA|12|TRBV19|TRBJ2-3
CARRVASHTQYF
TGTGCCAGGAGGGTCGCATCGCATACGCAGTATTTT
>TRBD2|few|15|TRBV4-2|TRBJ2-3
CASTAAGAPTDTQYF
TGTGCCAGTACTGCAGCGGGGGCCCCCACAGATACGCAGTATTTT
>NA|NA|14|TRBV5-4|TRBJ1-6
CASSLQGSPSPLHF
TGTGCCAGCAGCTTGCAGGGCTCCCCGTCACCCCTCCACTTT
>NA|once|14|TRBV6-4|TRBJ1-6
CASSDSTRGSPLHF
TGTGCCAGCAGTGACTCAACCAGGGGTTCACCCCTCCACTTT
>TRBD1|NA|16|TRBV5-1|TRBJ1-6
CASSLGQGEYNSPLHF
TGCGCCAGCAGCCTCGGACAGGGTGAATATAATTCACCCCTCCACTTT
>NA|once|15|TRBV19|TRBJ1-5
CASSTQGGGNQPQHF
TGTGCCAGTAGTACGCAGGGTGGAGGGAATCAGCCCCAGCATTTT
>NA|NA|16|TRBV4-2|TRBJ1-1
CASSQVGLQGHTEAFF
TGTGCCAGCAGCCAAGTGGGTCTCCAGGGCCACACTGAAGCTTTCTTT
>NA|NA|15|TRBV6-1|TRBJ2-4
CASSSGVLAKNIQYF
TGTGCCAGCAGTTCAGGGGTCCTGGCCAAAAACATTCAGTACTTC
>NA|NA|15|TRBV29-1|TRBJ2-5
CSVEGSVPNRETQYF
TGCAGCGTTGAAGGCAGTGTCCCCAACAGGGAGACCCAGTACTTC
>NA|NA|15|TRBV5-4|TRBJ2-4
CASSLEPGSENIQYF
TGTGCCAGCAGCTTGGAGCCAGGGTCGGAAAACATTCAGTACTTC
>TRBD2|NA|15|TRBV5-1|TRBJ2-2
CASTSGGFNTGELFF
TGCGCCAGCACGTCGGGGGGTTTTAACACCGGGGAGCTGTTTTTT
>TRBD1|once|16|TRBV5-8|TRBJ1-5
CASSPSYRGPNQPQHF
TGTGCCAGCAGCCCAAGTTACAGGGGGCCCAATCAGCCCCAGCATTTT
>NA|NA|15|TRBV6-1|TRBJ1-4
CASSEAPGFNEKLFF
TGTGCCAGCAGTGAAGCGCCGGGATTTAATGAAAAACTGTTTTTT
>TRBD2|NA|15|TRBV6-1|TRBJ2-1
CASSEARGAYNEQFF
TGTGCCAGCAGTGAAGCACGGGGGGCCTACAATGAGCAGTTCTTC
>TRBD1|NA|13|TRBV19|TRBJ2-5
CASKDRARETQYF
TGTGCCAGTAAGGACAGGGCACGGGAGACCCAGTACTTC
>TRBD2|NA|16|TRBV5-4|TRBJ2-7
CASRRGLAGGNYEQYF
TGTGCCAGCAGGCGGGGACTAGCGGGGGGAAACTACGAGCAGTACTTC
>NA|few|16|TRBV7-2|TRBJ2-5
CASSQSPQGGQETQYF
TGTGCCAGCAGCCAATCCCCCCAGGGGGGACAAGAGACCCAGTACTTC
>NA|NA|15|TRBV5-1|TRBJ2-3
CASSPAGGGADTQYF
TGCGCCAGCAGCCCCGCTGGCGGGGGCGCAGATACGCAGTATTTT
>NA|NA|15|TRBV18|TRBJ2-5
CASSPRAGAEETQYF
TGTGCCAGCTCACCAAGGGCTGGGGCGGAAGAGACCCAGTACTTC
>TRBD1|NA|15|TRBV6-6|TRBJ1-5
CASSYGGQGNQPQHF
TGTGCCAGCAGTTACGGGGGACAGGGGAATCAGCCCCAGCATTTT